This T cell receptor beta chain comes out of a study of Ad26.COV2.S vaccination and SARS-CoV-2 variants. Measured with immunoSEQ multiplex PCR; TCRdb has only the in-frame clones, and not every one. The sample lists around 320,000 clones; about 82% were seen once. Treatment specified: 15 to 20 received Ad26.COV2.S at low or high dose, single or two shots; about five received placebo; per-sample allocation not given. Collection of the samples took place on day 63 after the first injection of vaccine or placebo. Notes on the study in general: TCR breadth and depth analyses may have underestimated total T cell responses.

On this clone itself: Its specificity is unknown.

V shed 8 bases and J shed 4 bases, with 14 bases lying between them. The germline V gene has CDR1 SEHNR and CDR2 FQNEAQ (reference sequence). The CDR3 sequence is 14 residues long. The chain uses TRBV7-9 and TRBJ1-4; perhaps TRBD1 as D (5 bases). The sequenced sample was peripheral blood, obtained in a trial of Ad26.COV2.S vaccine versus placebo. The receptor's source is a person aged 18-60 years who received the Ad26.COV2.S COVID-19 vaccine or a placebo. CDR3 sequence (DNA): TGTGCCAGCGGACTAGGGACCATTAATGAAAAACTGTTTTTT. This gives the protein CASGLGTINEKLFF.